This T cell receptor (beta chain) was captured in a study of tumor-infiltrating lymphocytes in oesophageal squamous cell carcinoma (dated by TCRdb to about 2016). The CDR3 holds 13 amino acids from the cysteine to the phenylalanine. CDR3 DNA only is kept here, 39 bases in frame from base 1. Looking up the germline V gene yields CDR1 SGHTA and CDR2 FQGTGA. The library was prepared using PCR. Sequenced using an Illumina HiSeq 2000. In TCRdb, the public reads were trimmed at Q25 with fastp and aligned with MiXCR, with productive beta chains retained. Here each entry gathers all rows of one CDR3 protein and keeps the most common genes and DNA. This sample has approximately 15,000 distinct CDR3 sequences in its table, and around half of those were observed once. Approximately 40% of the sample is taken by the ten largest. In regard to this clonotype: Its antigen remains unidentified. No much larger clone is present one base from it, and per-base qualities are unavailable.

This chain joins TRBV7-3 to TRBJ2-5, with TRBD1 tentatively as D gene (6 bases match). The better agreement between TRBJ2-1 and the DNA end casts doubt on the J call. Sequences were obtained from esophageal tumor tissue. This TCR was recovered from a female donor with esophageal squamous cell carcinoma. CDR3 sequence: CASSRGKGETQFF. The nucleotide sequence is TGTGCCAGCAGTAGGGGGAAGGGAGAGACCCAGTTCTTC.